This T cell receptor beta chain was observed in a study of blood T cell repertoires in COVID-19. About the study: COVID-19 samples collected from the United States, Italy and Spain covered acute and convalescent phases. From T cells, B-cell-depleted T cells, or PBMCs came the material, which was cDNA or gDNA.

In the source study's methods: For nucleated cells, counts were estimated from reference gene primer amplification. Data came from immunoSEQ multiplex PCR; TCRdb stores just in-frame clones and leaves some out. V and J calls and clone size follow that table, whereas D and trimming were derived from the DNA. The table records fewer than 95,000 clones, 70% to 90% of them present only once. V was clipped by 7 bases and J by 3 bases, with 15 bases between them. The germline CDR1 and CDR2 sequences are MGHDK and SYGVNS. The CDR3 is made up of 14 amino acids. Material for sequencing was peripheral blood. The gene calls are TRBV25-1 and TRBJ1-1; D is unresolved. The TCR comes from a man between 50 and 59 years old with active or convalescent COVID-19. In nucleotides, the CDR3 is TGTGCCAGCACGGGCAGTCCGAGGGACACTGAAGCTTTCTTT. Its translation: CASTGSPRDTEAFF.